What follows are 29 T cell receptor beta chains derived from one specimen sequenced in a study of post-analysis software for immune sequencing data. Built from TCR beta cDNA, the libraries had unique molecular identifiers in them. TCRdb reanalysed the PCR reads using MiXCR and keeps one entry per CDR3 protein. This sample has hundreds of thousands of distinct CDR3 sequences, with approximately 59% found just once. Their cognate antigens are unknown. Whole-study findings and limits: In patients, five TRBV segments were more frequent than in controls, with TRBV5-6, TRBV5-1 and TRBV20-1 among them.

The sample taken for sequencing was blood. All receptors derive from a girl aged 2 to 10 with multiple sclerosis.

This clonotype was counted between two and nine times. CDR3 nucleotides: TGTGCCAGCACTCCGGGGACTCTAGAGACCCAGTACTTC. Translated: CASTPGTLETQYF. The genes are TRBV12-3 or TRBV12-4 and TRBJ2-5; possibly TRBD2 for D (6 bases). This CDR3 is built from 13 residues. The V end was cut by 7 bases, the J end by 4 bases, with 13 bases between.

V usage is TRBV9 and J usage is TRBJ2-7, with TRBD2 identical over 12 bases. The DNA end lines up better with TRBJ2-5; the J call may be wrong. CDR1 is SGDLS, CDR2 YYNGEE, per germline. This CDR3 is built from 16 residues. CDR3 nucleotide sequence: TGTGCCAGCAGCAGAGCTAGCGGGAGGGCCTTTGAGACCCAGTACTTC. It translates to CASSRASGRAFETQYF.

As DNA, the CDR3 is TGTGCCAGCAGCTCCACGAGGGGGGTTCAGGGGACCCAGTACTTC. It codes for CASSSTRGVQGTQYF. The chain recombines TRBV7-8 with TRBJ2-5; D tentatively reads TRBD1 or TRBD2 (6 bases each). V was pared by 4 bases and J by 7 bases, with 19 bases between. The CDR3 totals 15 residues. Looked up from germline, CDR1 is SGHVS and CDR2 is FQNEAQ.

The CDR3 DNA reads TGTGCCAGCAGCCAAGATGGCGTAACTAGCTCGGAGACCCAGTACTTC. Its translation is CASSQDGVTSSETQYF. The chain employs TRBV4-2 and TRBJ2-5, with D possibly matching TRBD2 (6 bases). Deletions cut 0 bases from V and 5 bases from J, with 16 bases between. CDR1 is LGHNA and CDR2 is YNFKEQ in the germline V gene. The CDR3 consists of 16 residues.

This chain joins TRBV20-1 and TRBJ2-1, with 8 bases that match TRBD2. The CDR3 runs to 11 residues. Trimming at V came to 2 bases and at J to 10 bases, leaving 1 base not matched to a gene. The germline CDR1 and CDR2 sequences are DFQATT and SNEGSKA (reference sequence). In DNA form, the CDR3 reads TGCAGTGCTAGACGGACTAGCGAGCAGTTCTTC. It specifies CSARRTSEQFF.

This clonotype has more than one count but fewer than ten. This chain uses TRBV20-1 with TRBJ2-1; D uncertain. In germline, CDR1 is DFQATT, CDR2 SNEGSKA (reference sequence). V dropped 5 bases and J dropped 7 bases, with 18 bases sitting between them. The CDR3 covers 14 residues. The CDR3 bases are TGCAGTGCTCGCAGACCCGAAAGTACGAATGAGCAGTTCTTC. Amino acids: CSARRPESTNEQFF.

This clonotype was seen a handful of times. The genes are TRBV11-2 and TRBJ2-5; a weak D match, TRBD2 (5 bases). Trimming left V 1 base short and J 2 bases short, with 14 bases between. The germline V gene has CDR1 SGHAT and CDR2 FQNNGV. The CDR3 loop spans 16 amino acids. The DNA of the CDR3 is TGTGCCAGCAGCTTAGTGGCGGGCCCACCACAAGAGACCCAGTACTTC. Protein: CASSLVAGPPQETQYF.

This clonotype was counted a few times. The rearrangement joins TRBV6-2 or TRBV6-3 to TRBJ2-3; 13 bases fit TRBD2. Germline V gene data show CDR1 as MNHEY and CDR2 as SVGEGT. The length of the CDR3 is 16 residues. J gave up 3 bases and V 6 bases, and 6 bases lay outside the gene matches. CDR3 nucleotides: TGTGCCAGCAGCCCGGAACTAGCGGGGGGGACAGATACGCAGTATTTT. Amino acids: CASSPELAGGTDTQYF.

The CDR3 DNA is TGTGCCAGCTTTAGGGAGGGGACAGCTAACTATGGCTACACCTTC. Its translation is CASFREGTANYGYTF. The chain carries TRBV6-5 and TRBJ1-2; TRBD1 matches 7 bases. The CDR3 contains 15 residues. V lost 8 bases to trimming and J lost 0 bases; unmatched junction nucleotides: 9. CDR1 MNHEY and CDR2 SVGAGI come from the germline V gene.

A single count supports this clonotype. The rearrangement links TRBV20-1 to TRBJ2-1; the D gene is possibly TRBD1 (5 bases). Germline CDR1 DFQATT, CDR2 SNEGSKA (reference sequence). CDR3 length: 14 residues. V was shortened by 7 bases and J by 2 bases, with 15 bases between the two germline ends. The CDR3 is CSVRLDKAYNEQFF. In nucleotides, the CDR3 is TGCAGTGTCAGACTGGACAAAGCCTACAATGAGCAGTTCTTC.

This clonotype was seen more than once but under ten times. The CDR3 DNA is TGTGCCAGCTCCCAAGGACAGGGGGCCTACAATGAGCAGTTCTTC. Amino acid sequence: CASSQGQGAYNEQFF. The chain recombines TRBV18 with TRBJ2-1; 10 positions agree with TRBD1. Germline values: CDR1 KGHSH, CDR2 LQKENI. The CDR3 runs 15 residues. After removal of 6 bases from V and 2 bases from J, the junction contained 4 bases not matched to a gene.

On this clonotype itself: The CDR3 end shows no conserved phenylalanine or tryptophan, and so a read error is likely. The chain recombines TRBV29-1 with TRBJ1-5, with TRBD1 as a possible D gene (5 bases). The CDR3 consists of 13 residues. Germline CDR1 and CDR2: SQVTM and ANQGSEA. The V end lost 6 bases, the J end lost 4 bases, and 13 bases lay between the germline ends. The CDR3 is CSVVQGGNQPQHL. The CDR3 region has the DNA TGCAGCGTCGTGCAGGGTGGGAATCAGCCCCAGCATTTA.

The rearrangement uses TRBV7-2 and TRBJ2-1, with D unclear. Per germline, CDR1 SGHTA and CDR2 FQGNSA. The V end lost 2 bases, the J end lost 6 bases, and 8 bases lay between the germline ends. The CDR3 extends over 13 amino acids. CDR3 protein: CASSLRPINEQFF. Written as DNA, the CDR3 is TGTGCCAGCAGCTTACGCCCGATCAATGAGCAGTTCTTC.

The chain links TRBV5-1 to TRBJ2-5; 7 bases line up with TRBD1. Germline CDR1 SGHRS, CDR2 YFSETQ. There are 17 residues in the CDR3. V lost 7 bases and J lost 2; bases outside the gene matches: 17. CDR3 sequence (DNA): TGCGCCAGCGCGTCGGGGTTACAGGGGCGGTTTCAAGAGACCCAGTACTTC. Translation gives CASASGLQGRFQETQYF.

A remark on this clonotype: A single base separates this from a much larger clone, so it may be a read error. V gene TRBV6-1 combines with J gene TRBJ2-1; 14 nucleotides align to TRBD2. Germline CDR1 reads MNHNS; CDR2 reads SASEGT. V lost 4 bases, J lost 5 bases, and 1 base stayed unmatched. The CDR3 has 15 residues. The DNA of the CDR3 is TGTGCCAGCAGTGCGGGACTAGCGGGAGACAATGAGCAGTTCTTC. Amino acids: CASSAGLAGDNEQFF.

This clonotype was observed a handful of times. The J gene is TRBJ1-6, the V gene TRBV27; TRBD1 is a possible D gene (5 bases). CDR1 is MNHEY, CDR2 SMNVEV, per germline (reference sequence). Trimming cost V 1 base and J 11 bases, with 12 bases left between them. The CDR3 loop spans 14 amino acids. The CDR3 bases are TGTGCCAGCAGTTTATTAGGGGCGGCGGCACCCCTCCACTTT. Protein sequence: CASSLLGAAAPLHF.

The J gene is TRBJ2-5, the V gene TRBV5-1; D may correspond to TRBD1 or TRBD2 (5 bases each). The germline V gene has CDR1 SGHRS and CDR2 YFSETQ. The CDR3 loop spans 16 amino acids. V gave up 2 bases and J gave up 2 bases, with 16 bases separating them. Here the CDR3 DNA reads TGCGCCAGCAGCTTTATACGGGGCCGAACTCAAGAGACCCAGTACTTC. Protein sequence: CASSFIRGRTQETQYF.

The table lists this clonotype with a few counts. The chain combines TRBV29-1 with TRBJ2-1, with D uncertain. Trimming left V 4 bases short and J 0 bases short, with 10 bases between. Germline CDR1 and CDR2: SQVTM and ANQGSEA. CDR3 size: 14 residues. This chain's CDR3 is CSVGLLSSYNEQFF. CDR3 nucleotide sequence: TGCAGCGTTGGCCTCCTTAGCTCCTACAATGAGCAGTTCTTC.

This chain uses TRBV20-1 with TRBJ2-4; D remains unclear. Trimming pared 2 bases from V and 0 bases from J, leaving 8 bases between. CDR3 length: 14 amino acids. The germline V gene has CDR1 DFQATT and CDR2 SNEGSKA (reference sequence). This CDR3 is CSARSPIAKNIQYF. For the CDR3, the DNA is TGCAGTGCTAGAAGCCCGATAGCCAAAAACATTCAGTACTTC.

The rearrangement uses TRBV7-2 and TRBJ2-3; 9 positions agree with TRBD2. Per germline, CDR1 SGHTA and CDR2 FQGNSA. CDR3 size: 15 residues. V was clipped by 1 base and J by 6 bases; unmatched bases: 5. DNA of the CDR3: TGTGCCAGCAGCTTAGTGGCTAGCGGGGTTGATACGCAGTATTTT. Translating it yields CASSLVASGVDTQYF.

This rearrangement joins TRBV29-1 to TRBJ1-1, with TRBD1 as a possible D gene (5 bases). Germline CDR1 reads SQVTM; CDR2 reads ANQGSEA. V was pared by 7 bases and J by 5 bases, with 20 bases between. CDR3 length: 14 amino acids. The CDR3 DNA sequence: TGCAGCGGAATCCTCAGGGAGGTAGGGACTGAAGCTTTCTTT. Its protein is CSGILREVGTEAFF.

In DNA form, the CDR3 reads TGTGCCAGCAGCACGACTAGCGGGGTCCAAGAGACCCAGTACTTC. It codes for CASSTTSGVQETQYF. The rearrangement links TRBV7-9 to TRBJ2-5, with 11 nucleotides matching TRBD2. CDR1 is SEHNR and CDR2 is FQNEAQ in the germline V gene (reference sequence). V trimming: 5 bases; J trimming: 1 base; junction bases outside the gene matches: 3. The CDR3 is 15 residues long.

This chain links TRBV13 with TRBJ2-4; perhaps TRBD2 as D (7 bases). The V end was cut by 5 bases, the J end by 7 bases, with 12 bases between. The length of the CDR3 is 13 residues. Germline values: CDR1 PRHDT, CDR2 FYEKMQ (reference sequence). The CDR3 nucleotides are TGTGCCAGCAGCGGGGAGGGGGGGAACATTCAGTACTTC. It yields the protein CASSGEGGNIQYF.

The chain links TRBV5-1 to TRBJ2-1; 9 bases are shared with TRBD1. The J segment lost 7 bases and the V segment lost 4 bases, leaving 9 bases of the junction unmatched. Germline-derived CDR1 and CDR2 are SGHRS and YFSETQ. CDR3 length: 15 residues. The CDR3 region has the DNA TGCGCCAGCAGCACGGGACAGGGCAAGGGGAATGAGCAGTTCTTC. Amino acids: CASSTGQGKGNEQFF.

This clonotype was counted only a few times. The CDR3 DNA follows: TGCAGTGCTAGAGGCCGGGACAGGGGATTCCATGAGCAGTTCTTC. The encoded protein is CSARGRDRGFHEQFF. The chain is built from TRBV20-1 and TRBJ2-1, with 10 bases lining up with TRBD1. CDR1 is DFQATT, CDR2 SNEGSKA, per germline (reference sequence). V lost 1 base and J lost 8; bases outside the gene matches: 8. The CDR3 contains 15 residues.

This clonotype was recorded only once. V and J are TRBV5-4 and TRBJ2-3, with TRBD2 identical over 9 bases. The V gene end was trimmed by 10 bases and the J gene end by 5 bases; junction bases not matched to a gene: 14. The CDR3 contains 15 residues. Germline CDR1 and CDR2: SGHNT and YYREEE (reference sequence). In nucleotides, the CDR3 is TGTGCCGGCACCGACGGGAGCGGGGGGTTAGATACGCAGTATTTT. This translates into CAGTDGSGGLDTQYF.

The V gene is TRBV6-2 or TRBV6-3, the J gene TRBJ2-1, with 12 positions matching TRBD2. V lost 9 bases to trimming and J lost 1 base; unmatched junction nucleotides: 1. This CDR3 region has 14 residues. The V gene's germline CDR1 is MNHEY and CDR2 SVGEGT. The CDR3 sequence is CASTSGGSYNEQFF. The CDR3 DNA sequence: TGTGCCAGTACTAGCGGGGGGTCCTACAATGAGCAGTTCTTC.

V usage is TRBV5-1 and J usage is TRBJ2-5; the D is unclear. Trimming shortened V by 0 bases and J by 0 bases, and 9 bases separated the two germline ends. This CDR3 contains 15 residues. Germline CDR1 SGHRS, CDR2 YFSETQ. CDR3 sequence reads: CASSLEWADQETQYF. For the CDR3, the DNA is TGCGCCAGCAGCTTGGAATGGGCAGACCAAGAGACCCAGTACTTC.

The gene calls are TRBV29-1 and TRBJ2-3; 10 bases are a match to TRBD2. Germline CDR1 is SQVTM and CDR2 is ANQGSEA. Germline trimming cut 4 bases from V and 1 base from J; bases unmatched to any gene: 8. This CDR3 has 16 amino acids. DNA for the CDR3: TGCAGCGTTGTGGCTAGCGGGAGTGAGGGCACAGATACGCAGTATTTT. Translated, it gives CSVVASGSEGTDTQYF.